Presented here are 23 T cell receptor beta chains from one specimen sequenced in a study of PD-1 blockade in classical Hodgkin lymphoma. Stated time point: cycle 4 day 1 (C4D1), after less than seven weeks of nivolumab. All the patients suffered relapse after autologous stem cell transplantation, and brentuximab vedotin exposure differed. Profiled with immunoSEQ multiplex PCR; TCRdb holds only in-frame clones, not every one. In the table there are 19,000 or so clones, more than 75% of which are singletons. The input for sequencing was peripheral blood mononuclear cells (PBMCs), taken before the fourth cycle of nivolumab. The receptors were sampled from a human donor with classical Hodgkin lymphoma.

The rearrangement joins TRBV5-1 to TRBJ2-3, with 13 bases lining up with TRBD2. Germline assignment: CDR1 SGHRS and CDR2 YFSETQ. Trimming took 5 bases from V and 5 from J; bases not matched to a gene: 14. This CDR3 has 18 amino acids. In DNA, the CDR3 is TGCGCCAGCAGGCCCCGACTAGCGGGAGGCCCCGGGGGAGATACGCAGTATTTT. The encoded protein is CASRPRLAGGPGGDTQYF.

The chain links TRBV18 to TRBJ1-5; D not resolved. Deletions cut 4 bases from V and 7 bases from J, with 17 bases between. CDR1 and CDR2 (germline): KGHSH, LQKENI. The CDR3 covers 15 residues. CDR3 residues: CASSRLAMSGQPQHF. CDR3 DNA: TGTGCCAGCTCACGCTTGGCCATGTCGGGGCAGCCCCAGCATTTT. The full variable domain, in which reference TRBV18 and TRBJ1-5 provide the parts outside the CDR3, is NAGVMQNPRHLVRRRGQEARLRCSPMKGHSHVYWYRQLPEEGLKFMVYLQKENIIDESGMPKERFSAEFPKEGPSILRIQQVVRGDSAAYFCASSRLAMSGQPQHFGDGTRLSIL.

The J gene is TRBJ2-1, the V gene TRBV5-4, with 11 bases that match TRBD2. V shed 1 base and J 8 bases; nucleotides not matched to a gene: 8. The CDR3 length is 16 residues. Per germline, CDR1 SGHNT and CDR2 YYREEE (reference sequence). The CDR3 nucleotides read TGTGCCAGCAGCTTGAAACTAGCGGGGGCGGGAGATGAGCAGTTCTTC. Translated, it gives CASSLKLAGAGDEQFF.

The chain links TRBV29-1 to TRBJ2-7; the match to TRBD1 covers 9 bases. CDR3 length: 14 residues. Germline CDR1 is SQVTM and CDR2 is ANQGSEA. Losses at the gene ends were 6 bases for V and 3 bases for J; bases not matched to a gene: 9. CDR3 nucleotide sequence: TGCAGCGTCGGGGAACAGGGGGCGATCTACGAGCAGTACTTC. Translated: CSVGEQGAIYEQYF.

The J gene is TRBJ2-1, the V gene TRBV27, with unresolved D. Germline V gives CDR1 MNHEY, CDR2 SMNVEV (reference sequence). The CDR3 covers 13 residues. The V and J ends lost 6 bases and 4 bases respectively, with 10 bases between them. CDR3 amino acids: CASRIDGYNEQFF. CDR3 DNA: TGTGCCAGCAGGATAGACGGATACAATGAGCAGTTCTTC.

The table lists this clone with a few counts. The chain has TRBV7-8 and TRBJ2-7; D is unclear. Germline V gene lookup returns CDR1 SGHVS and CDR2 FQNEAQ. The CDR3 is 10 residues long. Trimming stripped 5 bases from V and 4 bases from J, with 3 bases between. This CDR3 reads CASSGYEQYF. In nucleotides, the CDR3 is TGTGCCAGCAGCGGGTACGAGCAGTACTTC.

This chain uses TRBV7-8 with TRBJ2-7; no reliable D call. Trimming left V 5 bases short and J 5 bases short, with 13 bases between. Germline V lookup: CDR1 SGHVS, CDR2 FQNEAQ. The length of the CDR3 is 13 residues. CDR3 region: CASSQSAYNEQYF. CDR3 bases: TGTGCCAGCAGCCAATCCGCGTATAACGAGCAGTACTTC.

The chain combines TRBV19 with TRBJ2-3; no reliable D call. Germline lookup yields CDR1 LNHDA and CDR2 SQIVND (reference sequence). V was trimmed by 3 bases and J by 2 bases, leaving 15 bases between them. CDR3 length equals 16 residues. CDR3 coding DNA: TGTGCCAGTAGTATCCCGACTGGCTCAAACACAGATACGCAGTATTTT. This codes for CASSIPTGSNTDTQYF.

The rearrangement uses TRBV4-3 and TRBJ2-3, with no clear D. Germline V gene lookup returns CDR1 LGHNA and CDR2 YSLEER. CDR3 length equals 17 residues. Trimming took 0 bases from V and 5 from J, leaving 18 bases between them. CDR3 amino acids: CASSQDPWTSGRDTQYF. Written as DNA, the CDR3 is TGCGCCAGCAGCCAAGATCCCTGGACGTCCGGTCGAGATACGCAGTATTTT.

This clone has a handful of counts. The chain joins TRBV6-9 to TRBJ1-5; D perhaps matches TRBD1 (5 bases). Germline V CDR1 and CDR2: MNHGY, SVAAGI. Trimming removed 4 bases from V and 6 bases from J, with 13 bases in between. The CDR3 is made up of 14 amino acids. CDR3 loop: CASSSRRGSQPQHF. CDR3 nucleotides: TGTGCCAGCAGTTCACGTCGGGGGAGTCAGCCCCAGCATTTT.

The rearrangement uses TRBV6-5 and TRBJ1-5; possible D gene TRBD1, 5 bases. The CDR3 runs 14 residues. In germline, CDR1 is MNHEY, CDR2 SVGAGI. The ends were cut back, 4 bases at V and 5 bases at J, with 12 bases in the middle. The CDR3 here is CASSFRGRDQPQHF. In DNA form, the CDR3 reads TGTGCCAGCAGTTTTCGGGGCAGGGATCAGCCCCAGCATTTT.

CDR3 loop: CASSLGGIEAFF. The CDR3 nucleotides read TGTGCCAGCAGCTTAGGAGGAATTGAAGCTTTCTTT. The J gene is TRBJ1-1, the V gene TRBV7-9; D remains ambiguous. CDR1 and CDR2 from the germline V gene are SEHNR and FQNEAQ (reference sequence). CDR3 length: 12 amino acids. V was pared by 1 base and J by 7 bases, with 7 bases between.

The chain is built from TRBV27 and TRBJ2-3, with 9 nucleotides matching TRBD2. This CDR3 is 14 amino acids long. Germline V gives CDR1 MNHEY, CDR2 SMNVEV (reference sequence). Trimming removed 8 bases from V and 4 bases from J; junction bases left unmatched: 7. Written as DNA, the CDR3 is TGTGCCAGCCAGTACAGCGGGAGGCCAGATACGCAGTATTTT. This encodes CASQYSGRPDTQYF.

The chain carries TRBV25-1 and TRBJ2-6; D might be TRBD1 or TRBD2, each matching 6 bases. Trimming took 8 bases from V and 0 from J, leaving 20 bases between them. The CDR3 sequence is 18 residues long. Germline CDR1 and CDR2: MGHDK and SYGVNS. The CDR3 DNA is TGTGCCAGCCGCGAGGGGGGCGTCTGGAGCTCTGGGGCCAACGTCCTGACTTTC. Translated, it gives CASREGGVWSSGANVLTF. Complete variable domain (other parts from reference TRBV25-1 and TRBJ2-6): EADIYQTPRYLVIGTGKKITLECSQTMGHDKMYWYQQDPGMELHLIHYSYGVNSTEKGDLSSESTVSRIRTEHFPLTLESARPSHTSQYLCASREGGVWSSGANVLTFGAGSRLTVL.

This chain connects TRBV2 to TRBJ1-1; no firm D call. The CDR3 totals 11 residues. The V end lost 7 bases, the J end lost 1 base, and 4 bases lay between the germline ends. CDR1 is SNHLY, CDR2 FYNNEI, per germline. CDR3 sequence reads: CASTQNTEAFF. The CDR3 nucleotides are TGTGCCAGCACCCAGAACACTGAAGCTTTCTTT.

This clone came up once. For the CDR3, the DNA is TGTGCCAGTACAAAAGATAACTATGGCTACACCTTC. Translating gives CASTKDNYGYTF. The genes are TRBV19 and TRBJ1-2; D unresolved. The CDR3 covers 12 residues. The V and J ends lost 7 bases and 1 base respectively, with 7 bases between them. CDR1 and CDR2 from the germline V gene are LNHDA and SQIVND (reference sequence). Full variable domain (remainder filled in from reference TRBV19 and TRBJ1-2): DGGITQSPKYLFRKEGQNVTLSCEQNLNHDAMYWYRQDPGQGLRLIYYSQIVNDFQKGDIAEGYSVSREKKESFPLTVTSAQKNPTAFYLCASTKDNYGYTFGSGTRLTVV.

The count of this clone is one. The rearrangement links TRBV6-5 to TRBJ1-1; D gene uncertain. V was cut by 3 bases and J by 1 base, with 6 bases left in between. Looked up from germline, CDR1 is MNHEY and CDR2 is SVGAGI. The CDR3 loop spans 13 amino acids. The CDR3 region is CASSYNENTEAFF. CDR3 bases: TGTGCCAGCAGTTATAATGAGAACACTGAAGCTTTCTTT.

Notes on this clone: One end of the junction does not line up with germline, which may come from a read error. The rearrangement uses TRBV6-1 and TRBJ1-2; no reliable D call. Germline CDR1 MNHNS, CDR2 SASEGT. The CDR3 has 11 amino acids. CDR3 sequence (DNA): TGTGCCAGCACTGAAAACTATGGCTACACCTTC. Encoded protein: CASTENYGYTF.

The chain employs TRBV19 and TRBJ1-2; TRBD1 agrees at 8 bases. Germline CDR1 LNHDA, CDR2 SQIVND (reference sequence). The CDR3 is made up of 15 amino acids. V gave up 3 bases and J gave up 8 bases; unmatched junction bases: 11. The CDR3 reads CASSMDPGTGIGYTF. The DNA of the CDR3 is TGTGCCAGTAGTATGGATCCCGGGACAGGTATCGGCTACACCTTC.

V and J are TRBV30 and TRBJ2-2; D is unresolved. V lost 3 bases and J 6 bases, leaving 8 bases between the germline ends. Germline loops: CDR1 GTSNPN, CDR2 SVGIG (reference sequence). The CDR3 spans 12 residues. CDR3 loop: CAWSARPGELFF. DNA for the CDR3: TGTGCCTGGAGCGCTCGTCCCGGGGAGCTGTTTTTT.

The CDR3 protein is CATSRSTSGGSYEQYF. Written as DNA, the CDR3 is TGTGCCACCAGCAGATCGACTAGCGGGGGCTCCTACGAGCAGTACTTC. This chain uses TRBV15 with TRBJ2-7, with TRBD2 matching over 12 bases. With 2 bases clipped from V and 0 bases from J, the junction kept 2 bases outside the gene matches. CDR3 size: 16 residues. CDR1 is LNHNV, CDR2 YYDKDF, per germline (reference sequence). The full variable domain, with the rest looked up from reference TRBV15 and TRBJ2-7, is DAMVIQNPRYQVTQFGKPVTLSCSQTLNHNVMYWYQQKSSQAPKLLFHYYDKDFNNEADTPDNFQSRRPNTSFCFLDIRSPGLGDTAMYLCATSRSTSGGSYEQYFGPGTRLTVT.

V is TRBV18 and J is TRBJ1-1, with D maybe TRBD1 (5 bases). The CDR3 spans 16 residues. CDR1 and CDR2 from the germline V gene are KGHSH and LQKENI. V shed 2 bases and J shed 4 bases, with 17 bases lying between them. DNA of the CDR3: TGTGCCAGCTCACCAAATATACGGGGCGCTTCCACTGAAGCTTTCTTT. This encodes CASSPNIRGASTEAFF.

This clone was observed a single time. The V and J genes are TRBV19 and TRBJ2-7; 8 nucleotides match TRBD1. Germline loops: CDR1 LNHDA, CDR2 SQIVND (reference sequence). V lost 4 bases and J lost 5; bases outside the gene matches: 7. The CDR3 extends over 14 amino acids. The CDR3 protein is CASSTGQGWNEQYF. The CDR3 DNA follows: TGTGCCAGTAGTACCGGACAGGGCTGGAACGAGCAGTACTTC.